One and the same sample provided the 6 T cell receptor beta chains below, sequenced in a study of T cell responses to AZD1222 COVID-19 vaccine. Profiled with immunoSEQ multiplex PCR; TCRdb holds only in-frame clones, not every one. The sample lists more than 85,000 clones, roughly 89% occurring once. Sequenced material: peripheral blood, taken 28 days after the second AZD1222 dose. The receptor set was obtained from an adult who received the AZD1222 COVID-19 vaccine.

The chain combines TRBV25-1 with TRBJ2-7; 8 nucleotides align to TRBD2. Germline V lookup: CDR1 MGHDK, CDR2 SYGVNS. The CDR3 runs to 14 residues. CDR3 nucleotide sequence: TGTGCAGTCTCCCGGGCGGGGGGCTCCTACGAGCAGTACTTC. This sequence encodes CAVSRAGGSYEQYF.

J is TRBJ2-1 and V is TRBV7-3; TRBD2 matches at 7 bases. V lost 5 bases, J lost 8 bases, and 12 bases stayed unmatched. The V gene's germline CDR1 is SGHTA and CDR2 FQGTGA. The CDR3 is 15 residues long. The CDR3 here is CASSLKAGSGDEQFF. CDR3 nucleotide sequence: TGTGCCAGCAGCCTAAAAGCGGGATCAGGCGATGAGCAGTTCTTC.

The V gene is TRBV7-9, the J gene TRBJ1-1, with 8 bases aligning to TRBD1. This CDR3 is built from 13 residues. The germline V gene encodes CDR1 SEHNR and CDR2 FQNEAQ (reference sequence). The trim removed 2 bases at V and 11 bases at J, leaving 7 bases unmatched. This chain's CDR3 is CASSLSLTGDAFF. The CDR3 DNA follows: TGTGCCAGCAGCTTAAGCTTGACAGGGGACGCTTTCTTT.

V gene TRBV27 combines with J gene TRBJ2-7; 9 bases fit TRBD1. From germline, CDR1 is MNHEY and CDR2 SMNVEV (reference sequence). The CDR3 covers 13 residues. Unmatched junction bases numbered 2, after V lost 5 bases and J lost 3 bases. The DNA of the CDR3 is TGTGCCAGCAGTCTGACAGGGGGCTACGAGCAGTACTTC. Protein sequence: CASSLTGGYEQYF.

The chain joins TRBV5-1 to TRBJ2-1; no firm D call. The CDR3 spans 15 residues. CDR1 is SGHRS, CDR2 YFSETQ, per germline. V was cut by 0 bases and J by 4 bases, with 11 bases left in between. This chain's CDR3 is CASSLGVIAYNEQFF. The CDR3 DNA is TGCGCCAGCAGCTTGGGTGTGATCGCTTACAATGAGCAGTTCTTC. Full variable domain (outside the CDR3, taken from reference TRBV5-1 and TRBJ2-1): KAGVTQTPRYLIKTRGQQVTLSCSPISGHRSVSWYQQTPGQGLQFLFEYFSETQRNKGNFPGRFSGRQFSNSRSEMNVSTLELGDSALYLCASSLGVIAYNEQFFGPGTRLTVL.

The chain carries TRBV7-9 and TRBJ2-5; 8 bases align to TRBD1. The CDR3 is 17 amino acids. Germline CDR1 is SEHNR and CDR2 is FQNEAQ (reference sequence). The V and J ends lost 5 bases and 4 bases, in that order; junction bases with no gene match: 15. The CDR3 DNA is TGTGCCAGCAGCCTCTCCCAGGGGGCGGATGAGGGAGAGACCCAGTACTTC. Protein sequence: CASSLSQGADEGETQYF. Supplemented by reference TRBV7-9 and TRBJ2-5, the full variable domain reads DTGVSQNPRHKITKRGQNVTFRCDPISEHNRLYWYRQTLGQGPEFLTYFQNEAQLEKSRLLSDRFSAERPKGSFSTLEIQRTEQGDSAMYLCASSLSQGADEGETQYFGPGTRLLVL.